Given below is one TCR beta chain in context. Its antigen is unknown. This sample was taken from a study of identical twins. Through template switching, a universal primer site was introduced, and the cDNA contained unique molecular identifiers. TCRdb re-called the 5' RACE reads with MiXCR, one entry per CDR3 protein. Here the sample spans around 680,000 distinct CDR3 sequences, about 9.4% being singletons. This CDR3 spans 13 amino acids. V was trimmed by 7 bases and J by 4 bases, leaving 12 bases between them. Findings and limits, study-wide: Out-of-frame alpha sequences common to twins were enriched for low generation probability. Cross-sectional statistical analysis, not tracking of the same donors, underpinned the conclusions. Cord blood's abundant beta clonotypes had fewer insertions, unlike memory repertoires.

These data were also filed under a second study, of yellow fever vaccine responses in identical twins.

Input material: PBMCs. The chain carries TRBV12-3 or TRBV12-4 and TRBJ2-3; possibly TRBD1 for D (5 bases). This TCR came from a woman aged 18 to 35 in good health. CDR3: CASKDQGPDTQYF. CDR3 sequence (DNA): TGTGCCAGCAAAGACCAGGGCCCAGATACGCAGTATTTT.